This T cell receptor (beta chain) derives from a study of response to subunit inactivated influenza vaccine. Germline CDR1 MNHEY, CDR2 SVGEGT. V shed 2 bases, J shed 2 bases, and the junction held 6 bases outside the gene matches. This CDR3 contains 16 residues. TCRdb processed the RT-PCR reads anew with MiXCR; each CDR3 protein has one entry. The sample records roughly 630,000 distinct CDR3 sequences, around 15% being singletons. This clonotype was counted only a few times. Its target is unknown. Study findings and constraints: Few additional T cells are recruited per seasonal influenza vaccination, authors suggested.

V and J are TRBV6-2 or TRBV6-3 and TRBJ2-5; 9 nucleotides match TRBD2. The starting material was PBMCs from blood, obtained around 14 days before vaccination. The sequence derives from a man aged 45-65 years who received an inactivated influenza vaccine. The CDR3 region is CASSYPAAGGQETQYF. The CDR3, as DNA: TGTGCCAGCAGTTACCCGGCTGCGGGGGGGCAAGAGACCCAGTACTTC.